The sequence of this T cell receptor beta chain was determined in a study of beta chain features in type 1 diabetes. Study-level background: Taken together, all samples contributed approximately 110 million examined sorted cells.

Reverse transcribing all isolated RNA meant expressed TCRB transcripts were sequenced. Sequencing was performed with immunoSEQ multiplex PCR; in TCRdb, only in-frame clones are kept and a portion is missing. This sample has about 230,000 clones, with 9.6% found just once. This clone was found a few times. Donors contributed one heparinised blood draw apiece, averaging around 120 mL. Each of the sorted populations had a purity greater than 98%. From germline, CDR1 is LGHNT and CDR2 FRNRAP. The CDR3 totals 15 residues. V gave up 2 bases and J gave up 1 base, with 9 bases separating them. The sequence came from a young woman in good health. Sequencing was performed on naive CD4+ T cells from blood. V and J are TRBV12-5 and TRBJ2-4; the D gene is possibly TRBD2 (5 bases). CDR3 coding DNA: TGTGCTAGTGGTTTGAGACCGGGGGCCAAAAACATTCAGTACTTC. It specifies CASGLRPGAKNIQYF. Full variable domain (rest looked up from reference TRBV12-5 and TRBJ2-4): DARVTQTPRHKVTEMGQEVTMRCQPILGHNTVFWYRQTMMQGLELLAYFRNRAPLDDSGMPKDRFSAEMPDATLATLKIQPSEPRDSAVYFCASGLRPGAKNIQYFGAGTRLSVL.